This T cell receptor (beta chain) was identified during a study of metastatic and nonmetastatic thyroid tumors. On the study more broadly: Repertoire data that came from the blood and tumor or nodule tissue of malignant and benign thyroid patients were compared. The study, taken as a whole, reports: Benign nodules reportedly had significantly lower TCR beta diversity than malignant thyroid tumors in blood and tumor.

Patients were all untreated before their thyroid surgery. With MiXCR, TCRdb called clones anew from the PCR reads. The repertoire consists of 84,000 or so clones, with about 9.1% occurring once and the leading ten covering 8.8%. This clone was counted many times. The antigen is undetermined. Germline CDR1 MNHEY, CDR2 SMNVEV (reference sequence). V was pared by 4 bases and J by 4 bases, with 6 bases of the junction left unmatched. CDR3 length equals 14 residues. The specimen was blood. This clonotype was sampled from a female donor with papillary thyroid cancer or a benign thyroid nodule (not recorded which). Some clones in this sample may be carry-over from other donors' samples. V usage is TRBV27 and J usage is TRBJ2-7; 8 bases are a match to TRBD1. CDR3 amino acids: CASSSATGVYEQYF. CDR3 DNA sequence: TGTGCCAGCAGTTCCGCGACAGGGGTGTACGAGCAGTACTTC.